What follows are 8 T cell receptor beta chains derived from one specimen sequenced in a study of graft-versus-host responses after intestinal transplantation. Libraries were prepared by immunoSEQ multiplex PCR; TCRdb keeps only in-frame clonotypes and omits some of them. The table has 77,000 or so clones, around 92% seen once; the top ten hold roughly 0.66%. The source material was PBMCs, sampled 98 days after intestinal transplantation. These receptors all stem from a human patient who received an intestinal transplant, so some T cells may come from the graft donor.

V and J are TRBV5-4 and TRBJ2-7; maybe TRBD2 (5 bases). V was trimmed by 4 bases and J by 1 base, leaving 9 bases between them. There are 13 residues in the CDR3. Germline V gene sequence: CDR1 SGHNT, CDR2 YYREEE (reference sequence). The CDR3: CASSEDWSYEQYF. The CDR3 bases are TGTGCCAGCAGCGAGGACTGGTCCTACGAGCAGTACTTC.

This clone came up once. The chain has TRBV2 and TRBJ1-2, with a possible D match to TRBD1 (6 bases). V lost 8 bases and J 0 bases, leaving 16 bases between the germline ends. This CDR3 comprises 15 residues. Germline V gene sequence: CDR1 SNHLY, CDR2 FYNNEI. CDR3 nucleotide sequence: TGTGCCAGCGAACATACGACAGGACCTAACTATGGCTACACCTTC. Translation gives CASEHTTGPNYGYTF.

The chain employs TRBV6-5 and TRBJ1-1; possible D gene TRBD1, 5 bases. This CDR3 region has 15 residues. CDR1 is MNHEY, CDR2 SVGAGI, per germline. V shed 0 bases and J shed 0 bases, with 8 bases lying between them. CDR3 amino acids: CASSYSRGLNTEAFF. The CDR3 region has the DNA TGTGCCAGCAGTTACTCACGGGGCTTGAACACTGAAGCTTTCTTT.

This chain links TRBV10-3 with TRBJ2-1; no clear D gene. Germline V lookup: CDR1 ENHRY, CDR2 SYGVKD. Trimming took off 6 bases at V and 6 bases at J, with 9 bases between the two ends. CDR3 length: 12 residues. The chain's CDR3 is CAISGGTNEQFF. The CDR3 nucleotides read TGTGCCATCAGCGGCGGTACCAATGAGCAGTTCTTC.

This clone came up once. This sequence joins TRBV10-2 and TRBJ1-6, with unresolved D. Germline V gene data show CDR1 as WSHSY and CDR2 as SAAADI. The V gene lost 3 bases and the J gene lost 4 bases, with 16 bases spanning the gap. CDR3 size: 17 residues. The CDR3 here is CASSDRRAVGYNSPLHF. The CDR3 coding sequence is TGCGCCAGCAGTGATAGGAGGGCAGTGGGTTATAATTCACCCCTCCACTTT.

The CDR3 bases are TGCGCCAGCAGCCACGATGGGACAGGGGGGCGGGAGACCCAGTACTTC. Translation: CASSHDGTGGRETQYF. The chain links TRBV4-1 to TRBJ2-5; TRBD1 matches 11 bases. The trim removed 3 bases at V and 5 bases at J, leaving 8 bases unmatched. CDR1 MGHRA and CDR2 YSYEKL come from the germline V gene. The CDR3 covers 16 residues.

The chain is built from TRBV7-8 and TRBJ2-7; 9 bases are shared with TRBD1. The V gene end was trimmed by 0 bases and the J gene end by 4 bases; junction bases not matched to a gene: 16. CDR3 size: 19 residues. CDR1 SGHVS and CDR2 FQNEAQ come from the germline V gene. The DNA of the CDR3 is TGTGCCAGCAGCTTAGCTAGAGTTCCGGGACAGGGAGAGGGTTACGAGCAGTACTTC. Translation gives CASSLARVPGQGEGYEQYF. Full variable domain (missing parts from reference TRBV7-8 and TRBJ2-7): GAGVSQSPRYKVAKRGQDVALRCDPISGHVSLFWYQQALGQGPEFLTYFQNEAQLDKSGLPSDRFFAERPEGSVSTLKIQRTQQEDSAVYLCASSLARVPGQGEGYEQYFGPGTRLTVT.

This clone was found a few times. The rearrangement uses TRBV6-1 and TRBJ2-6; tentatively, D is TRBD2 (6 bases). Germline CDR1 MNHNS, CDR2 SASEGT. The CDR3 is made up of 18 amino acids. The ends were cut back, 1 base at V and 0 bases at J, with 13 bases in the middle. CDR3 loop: CASSEDPGAASGANVLTF. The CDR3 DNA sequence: TGTGCCAGCAGTGAAGATCCGGGAGCGGCCTCTGGGGCCAACGTCCTGACTTTC.